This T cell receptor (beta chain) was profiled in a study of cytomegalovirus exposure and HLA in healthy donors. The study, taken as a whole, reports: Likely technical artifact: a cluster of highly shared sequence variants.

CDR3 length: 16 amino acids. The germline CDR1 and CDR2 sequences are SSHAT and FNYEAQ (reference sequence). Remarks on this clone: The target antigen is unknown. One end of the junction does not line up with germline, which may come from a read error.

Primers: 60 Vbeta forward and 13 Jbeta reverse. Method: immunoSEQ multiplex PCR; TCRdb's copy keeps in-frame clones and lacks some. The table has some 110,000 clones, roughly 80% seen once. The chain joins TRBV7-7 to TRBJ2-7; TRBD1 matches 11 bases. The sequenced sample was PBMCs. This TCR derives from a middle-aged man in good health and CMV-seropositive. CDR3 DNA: TGTGCTAGCAGCTTAGAACCCGGACAGGGGGCGCAGAAGCAGTACTTC. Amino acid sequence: CASSLEPGQGAQKQYF.